These T cell receptor beta chains were read from a single sample in a study of early T cells in non-severe SARS-CoV-2 infection. TCRdb reprocessed the 5' RACE reads via MiXCR and lists one record per CDR3 protein. The sample lists more than 80,000 distinct CDR3 sequences; approximately 14% were seen once. Sequenced material: whole blood. All receptors come from an adult who was a healthcare worker with PCR-confirmed SARS-CoV-2 infection or an uninfected control (not recorded which). The CDR3 runs from the conserved cysteine through the conserved F or W. Each record gives: V gene, clone size, J gene, D gene, CDR3 DNA, CDR3 protein. A D gene is named only where the DNA matches it firmly. Clone size is shown for a subset of rows, as once, few, many or a class of expanded clone.

V: TRBV20-1
size: many
J: TRBJ1-5
D: -
DNA: TGCAGTGCTGCGCGCCAGGACGGATCTAATCAGCCCCAGCATTTT
CDR3: CSAARQDGSNQPQHF

V: TRBV11-2
size: -
J: TRBJ2-3
D: TRBD2
DNA: TGTGCCAGCAGCTTAGATCGGACTAGCGGGGGGGCCGATACGCAGTATTTT
CDR3: CASSLDRTSGGADTQYF

V: TRBV5-1
size: -
J: TRBJ1-5
D: TRBD1
DNA: TGCGCCAGCAGCTCGACAGGGGATGGAAATCAGCCCCAGCATTTT
CDR3: CASSSTGDGNQPQHF

V: TRBV7-6
size: few
J: TRBJ2-2
D: TRBD2
DNA: TGTGCCAGCAGCCAAGGACTAGCCGGGGAGCTGTTTTTT
CDR3: CASSQGLAGELFF

V: TRBV29-1
size: few
J: TRBJ2-3
D: TRBD1
DNA: TGCAGCGTTGCGGCAGGGGGCGGAGATACGCAGTATTTT
CDR3: CSVAAGGGDTQYF

V: TRBV11-2
size: -
J: TRBJ1-4
D: TRBD1
DNA: TGTGCCAGCAGCCCGACAGGGGGCGAAAAACTGTTTTTT
CDR3: CASSPTGGEKLFF

V: TRBV11-2
size: many
J: TRBJ1-2
D: -
DNA: TGTGCCAGCAGCTTAGGGCGAGGACGGATTCTCTATGGCTACACCTTC
CDR3: CASSLGRGRILYGYTF

V: TRBV9
size: many
J: TRBJ2-3
D: -
DNA: TGTGCCAGCAATCCGGGTCGAGCAGAGTATACGCAGTATTTT
CDR3: CASNPGRAEYTQYF

V: TRBV4-3
size: few
J: TRBJ1-4
D: -
DNA: TGCGCCAGCAGCCAAGAAAGCATCGCAGAAGGAAAACTGTTTTTT
CDR3: CASSQESIAEGKLFF

V: TRBV7-9
size: many
J: TRBJ2-5
D: -
DNA: TGTGCCAGCAGAGACAGATACCAAGAGACCCAGTACTTC
CDR3: CASRDRYQETQYF

V: TRBV7-2
size: many
J: TRBJ2-5
D: -
DNA: TGTGCCAGCAGCTCTATATGGGAGTCTAGCGACCAAGAGACCCAGTACTTC
CDR3: CASSSIWESSDQETQYF

V: TRBV5-1
size: many
J: TRBJ1-3
D: -
DNA: TGCGCCAGCAGCTTGGGATCAGGCCGAAACACCATATATTTT
CDR3: CASSLGSGRNTIYF

V: TRBV6-5
size: -
J: TRBJ2-1
D: -
DNA: TGTGCCAGCAGAGCCCCCGGGGGTCGGGAGCAGTTCTTC
CDR3: CASRAPGGREQFF

V: TRBV21-1
size: few
J: TRBJ2-7
D: -
DNA: TGTGCCAGCAGCTTGCCCGGGACAGGGGAAGCTACGAGGGAGCAGTACTTC
CDR3: CASSLPGTGEATREQYF

V: TRBV6-1
size: few
J: TRBJ2-1
D: TRBD1
DNA: TGTGCCAGCAGATCGGGACAGGGGGTATTCGGGAGATACAATGAGCAGTTCTTC
CDR3: CASRSGQGVFGRYNEQFF

V: TRBV3-1
size: -
J: TRBJ2-5
D: TRBD2
DNA: TGTGCCAGCAGCCAGTACAAGACTAGCCCAGAGACCCAGTACTTC
CDR3: CASSQYKTSPETQYF

V: TRBV11-2
size: many
J: TRBJ2-7
D: -
DNA: TGTGCCAGCAGCTTAGTTGAGGGCGACGAGCAGTACTTC
CDR3: CASSLVEGDEQYF

V: TRBV28
size: -
J: TRBJ2-7
D: -
DNA: TGTGCCAGCAGTAGACAGTACGAGCAGTACTTC
CDR3: CASSRQYEQYF

V: TRBV12-3/TRBV12-4
size: many
J: TRBJ1-1
D: TRBD1
DNA: TGTGCCAGCAGGCCAGGGGGGGACACTGAAGCTTTCTTT
CDR3: CASRPGGDTEAFF

V: TRBV30
size: few
J: TRBJ2-3
D: TRBD2
DNA: TGTGCCTGGAGTGTACTAGCGAGCCTCACAGATACGCAGTATTTT
CDR3: CAWSVLASLTDTQYF

V: TRBV6-1
size: medium-sized
J: TRBJ2-2
D: TRBD1
DNA: TGTGCCAGCAACAAACAGGGGGCTGACACCGGGGAGCTGTTTTTT
CDR3: CASNKQGADTGELFF

V: TRBV20-1
size: many
J: TRBJ1-1
D: -
DNA: TGCAGTGCTCTGAGGGGGGACACTGAAGCTTTCTTT
CDR3: CSALRGDTEAFF

V: TRBV20-1
size: -
J: TRBJ2-4
D: -
DNA: TGCAGTGCAGTCCCATCCCCGACGGGCATAAACATTCAGTACTTC
CDR3: CSAVPSPTGINIQYF

V: TRBV11-2
size: -
J: TRBJ1-5
D: -
DNA: TGTGCCAGCAGCTCTGGGTTGGATCAGCCCCAGCATTTT
CDR3: CASSSGLDQPQHF

V: TRBV6-2/TRBV6-3
size: -
J: TRBJ2-7
D: -
DNA: TGTGCCAGCACGCCTGACGGTACCTACGAGCAGTACTTC
CDR3: CASTPDGTYEQYF

V: TRBV20-1
size: few
J: TRBJ2-5
D: -
DNA: TGCAGTGCTAGAGGGGCCCCATCCGGCGGGGAGACCCAGTACTTC
CDR3: CSARGAPSGGETQYF

V: TRBV6-5
size: few
J: TRBJ2-3
D: -
DNA: TGTGCCAGCAGTTATCGGCAGCGCACAGATACGCAGTATTTT
CDR3: CASSYRQRTDTQYF

V: TRBV9
size: few
J: TRBJ1-2
D: -
DNA: TGTGCCAGCAGCGGCCTTCGGACGACGGGCTATGGCTACACCTTC
CDR3: CASSGLRTTGYGYTF

V: TRBV5-1
size: few
J: TRBJ1-2
D: TRBD1
DNA: TGCGCCAGCAGCTCCAAACAGGGGAACTATGGCTACACCTTC
CDR3: CASSSKQGNYGYTF

V: TRBV6-2/TRBV6-3
size: many
J: TRBJ2-7
D: -
DNA: TGTGCCAGCATTTACACGTCCACCGGGATAAGCTACGAGCAGTACTTC
CDR3: CASIYTSTGISYEQYF

V: TRBV19
size: few
J: TRBJ2-3
D: -
DNA: TGTGCCAGTAGTATAGGGGCGGGGAATCCTAGCACAGATACGCAGTATTTT
CDR3: CASSIGAGNPSTDTQYF

V: TRBV6-2/TRBV6-3
size: many
J: TRBJ1-2
D: TRBD1
DNA: TGTGCCAGCAGTTCTCGAGGGGCGCCAGGGACAGGGCTGACGGCGGGCTATGGCTACACCTTC
CDR3: CASSSRGAPGTGLTAGYGYTF

V: TRBV19
size: many
J: TRBJ1-4
D: -
DNA: TGTGCCAGTAGTATACGGGGGGCTAATGAAAAACTGTTTTTT
CDR3: CASSIRGANEKLFF

V: TRBV7-2
size: many
J: TRBJ2-4
D: TRBD2
DNA: TGTGCCAGCAGCTTAGTTTTTAGCGGGGGGGTTTTTCCCCACATTCAGTACTTC
CDR3: CASSLVFSGGVFPHIQYF

V: TRBV7-9
size: few
J: TRBJ2-1
D: -
DNA: TGTGCCAGCAGCTTAAGGGGGGCGGTTGAGCAGTTCTTC
CDR3: CASSLRGAVEQFF

V: TRBV4-3
size: many
J: TRBJ2-7
D: TRBD1
DNA: TGCGCCAGCAGCCCCACGGGACAGGGGCTTTACGAGCAGTACTTC
CDR3: CASSPTGQGLYEQYF

V: TRBV7-2
size: many
J: TRBJ2-2
D: TRBD1
DNA: TGTGCCAGCAGCTCTATTACAGGGGTGACCGGGGAGCTGTTTTTT
CDR3: CASSSITGVTGELFF

V: TRBV6-4
size: many
J: TRBJ2-3
D: -
DNA: TGTGCCAGCAGTGAAGGCACAACCACAGATACGCAGTATTTT
CDR3: CASSEGTTTDTQYF

V: TRBV12-3/TRBV12-4
size: few
J: TRBJ2-7
D: TRBD1
DNA: TGTGCCAGCAGTATCACCTCCGGGACAGGGAAACAAGAGCAGTACTTC
CDR3: CASSITSGTGKQEQYF

V: TRBV12-3/TRBV12-4
size: few
J: TRBJ2-2
D: -
DNA: TGTGCCAGCAGCCTATTCACCGGGGAGCTGTTTTTT
CDR3: CASSLFTGELFF

V: TRBV20-1
size: many
J: TRBJ2-1
D: TRBD1
DNA: TGCAGTACTAGCACAGGGGGCCTCTTCTACAATGAGCAGTTCTTC
CDR3: CSTSTGGLFYNEQFF

V: TRBV12-3/TRBV12-4
size: -
J: TRBJ2-2
D: -
DNA: TGTGCCAGCAGGGCTACGTTCGCCGGGGAGCTGTTTTTT
CDR3: CASRATFAGELFF

V: TRBV5-5
size: many
J: TRBJ2-7
D: -
DNA: TGTGCCAGCAGCTTGGAGCCAGGACGGTATCTACAATCCGAGCAGTACTTC
CDR3: CASSLEPGRYLQSEQYF

V: TRBV7-2
size: many
J: TRBJ2-7
D: -
DNA: TGTGCCAGCAGCTCCGTTGTGGGGGGGGCGTACGAGCAGTACTTC
CDR3: CASSSVVGGAYEQYF

V: TRBV30
size: many
J: TRBJ1-5
D: -
DNA: TGTGCCTGGAGTGTAGGGGGAAATCAGCCCCAGCATTTT
CDR3: CAWSVGGNQPQHF

V: TRBV29-1
size: -
J: TRBJ1-3
D: -
DNA: TGCAGCGTTGAAGATCTAACAGCGGGAAACACCATATATTTT
CDR3: CSVEDLTAGNTIYF

V: TRBV24-1
size: many
J: TRBJ1-2
D: -
DNA: TGTGCCACCAGTGATTCCGGGGGGAACTATGGCTACACCTTC
CDR3: CATSDSGGNYGYTF

V: TRBV5-1
size: few
J: TRBJ1-3
D: -
DNA: TGCGCCAGCAGCTTGGTTGGACAAACTGGAAACACCATATATTTT
CDR3: CASSLVGQTGNTIYF

V: TRBV27
size: many
J: TRBJ2-7
D: -
DNA: TGTGCCAGCAGTGGGGTGTCTCTGGAGCAGTACTTC
CDR3: CASSGVSLEQYF

V: TRBV7-8
size: many
J: TRBJ2-5
D: TRBD1
DNA: TGTGCCAGCAGCCCCCACCGACAGGGTAGAGAGACCCAGTACTTC
CDR3: CASSPHRQGRETQYF

V: TRBV7-9
size: many
J: TRBJ2-5
D: TRBD1
DNA: TGTGCCAGCAGATCCCTCCTCCGGGACAGTGAACAAGAGACCCAGTACTTC
CDR3: CASRSLLRDSEQETQYF

V: TRBV19
size: many
J: TRBJ1-2
D: TRBD1
DNA: TGTGCCAGTACCCGACTAAGTGGGGACAGATTAGGCTACACCTTC
CDR3: CASTRLSGDRLGYTF

V: TRBV5-1
size: many
J: TRBJ2-5
D: -
DNA: TGCGCCAGCAGTAAGGACCGGGAGACCCAGTACTTC
CDR3: CASSKDRETQYF